The entry below gives a single T cell receptor (beta chain) sequence along with its context. The sample originates from a study of blood T cell repertoires in COVID-19. Across the study: Whether acute or convalescent, the COVID-19 samples came from the United States, Italy and Spain.

TCRdb keeps only in-frame clones here, not all; method: immunoSEQ multiplex PCR. Of hundreds of thousands of clones in the sample, around 82% were seen once. CDR1 is SGHRS and CDR2 is YFSETQ in the germline V gene. The V and J ends lost 2 bases and 3 bases respectively, with 5 bases between them. The CDR3 runs 12 residues. The source is a woman aged 45-59 years with acute or convalescent COVID-19. The source material was peripheral blood. The rearrangement uses TRBV5-1 and TRBJ2-5; D gene ambiguous. The chain's CDR3 is CASSFPEETQYF. Here the CDR3 DNA reads TGCGCCAGCAGCTTCCCGGAAGAGACCCAGTACTTC.